This T cell receptor beta chain was found in a study of shared clonotypes between healthy human individuals. The V segment lost 0 bases and the J segment 2 bases; nucleotides outside the gene matches: 5. Germline V gene sequence: CDR1 MNHNY, CDR2 SVGAGI (reference sequence). The CDR3 has 16 amino acids. With regard to this clone: Antigen specificity is unknown.

CD45RO-negative cells were positively selected for CCR7, leaving out terminally differentiated effector memory CD45RA+ cells. Broader study findings: Sequencing depth was a factor that was expected to affect clonotype sharing among donors.

The method was immunoSEQ multiplex PCR; TCRdb's version includes in-frame clones alone and lacks a portion of them. Of about 800,000 clones listed, approximately 97% are singletons. The gene calls are TRBV6-6 and TRBJ2-7; TRBD1 agrees at 9 bases. Source material: naive CD8+ T cells sorted from blood. The clonotype comes from a man aged 25 to 40 in good health. In nucleotides, the CDR3 is TGTGCCAGCAGTTACTCTTTGGACAGGGGTCCCTACGAGCAGTACTTC. This codes for CASSYSLDRGPYEQYF.